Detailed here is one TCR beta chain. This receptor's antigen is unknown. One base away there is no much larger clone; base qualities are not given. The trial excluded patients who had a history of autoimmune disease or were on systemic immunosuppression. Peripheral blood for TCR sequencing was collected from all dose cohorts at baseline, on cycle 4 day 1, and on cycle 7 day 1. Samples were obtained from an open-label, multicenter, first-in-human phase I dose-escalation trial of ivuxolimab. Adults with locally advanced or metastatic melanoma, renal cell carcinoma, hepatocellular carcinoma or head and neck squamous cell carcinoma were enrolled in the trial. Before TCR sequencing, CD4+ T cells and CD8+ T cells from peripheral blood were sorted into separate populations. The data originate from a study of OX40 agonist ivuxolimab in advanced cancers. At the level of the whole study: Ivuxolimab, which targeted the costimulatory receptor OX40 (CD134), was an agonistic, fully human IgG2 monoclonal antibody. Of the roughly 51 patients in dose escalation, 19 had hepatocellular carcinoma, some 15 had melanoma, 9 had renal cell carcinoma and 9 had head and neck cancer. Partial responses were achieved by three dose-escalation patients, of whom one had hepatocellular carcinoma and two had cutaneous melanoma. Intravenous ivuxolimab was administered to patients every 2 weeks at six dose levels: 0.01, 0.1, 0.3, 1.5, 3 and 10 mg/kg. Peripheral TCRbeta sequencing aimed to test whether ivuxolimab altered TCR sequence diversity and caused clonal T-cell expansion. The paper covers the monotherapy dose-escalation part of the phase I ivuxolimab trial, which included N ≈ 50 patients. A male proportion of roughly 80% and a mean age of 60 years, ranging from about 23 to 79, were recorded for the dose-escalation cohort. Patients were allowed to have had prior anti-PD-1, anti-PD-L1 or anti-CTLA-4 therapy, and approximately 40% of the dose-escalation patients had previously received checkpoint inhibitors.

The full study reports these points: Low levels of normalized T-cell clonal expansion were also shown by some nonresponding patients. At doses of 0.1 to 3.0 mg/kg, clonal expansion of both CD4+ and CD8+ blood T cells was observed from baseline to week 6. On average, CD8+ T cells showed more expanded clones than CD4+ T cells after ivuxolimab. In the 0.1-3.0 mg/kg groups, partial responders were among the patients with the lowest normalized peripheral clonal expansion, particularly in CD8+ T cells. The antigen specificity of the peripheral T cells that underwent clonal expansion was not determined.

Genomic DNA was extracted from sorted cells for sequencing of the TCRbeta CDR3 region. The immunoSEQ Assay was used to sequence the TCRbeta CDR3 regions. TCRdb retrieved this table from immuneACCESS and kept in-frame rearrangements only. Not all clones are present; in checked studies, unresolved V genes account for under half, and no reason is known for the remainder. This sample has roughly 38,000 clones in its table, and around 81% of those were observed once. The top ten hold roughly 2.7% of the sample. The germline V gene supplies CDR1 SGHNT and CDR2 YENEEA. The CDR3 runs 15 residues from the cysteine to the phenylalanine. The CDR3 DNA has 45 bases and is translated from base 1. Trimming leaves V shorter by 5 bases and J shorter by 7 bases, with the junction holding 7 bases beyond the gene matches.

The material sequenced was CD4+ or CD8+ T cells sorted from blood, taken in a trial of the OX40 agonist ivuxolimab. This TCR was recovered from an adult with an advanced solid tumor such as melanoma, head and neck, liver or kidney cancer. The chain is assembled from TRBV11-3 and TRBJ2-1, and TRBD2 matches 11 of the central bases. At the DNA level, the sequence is TGTGCCAGCAGCCGGGGGCGGACTAGCGGGAATGAGCAGTTCTTC. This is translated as CASSRGRTSGNEQFF.